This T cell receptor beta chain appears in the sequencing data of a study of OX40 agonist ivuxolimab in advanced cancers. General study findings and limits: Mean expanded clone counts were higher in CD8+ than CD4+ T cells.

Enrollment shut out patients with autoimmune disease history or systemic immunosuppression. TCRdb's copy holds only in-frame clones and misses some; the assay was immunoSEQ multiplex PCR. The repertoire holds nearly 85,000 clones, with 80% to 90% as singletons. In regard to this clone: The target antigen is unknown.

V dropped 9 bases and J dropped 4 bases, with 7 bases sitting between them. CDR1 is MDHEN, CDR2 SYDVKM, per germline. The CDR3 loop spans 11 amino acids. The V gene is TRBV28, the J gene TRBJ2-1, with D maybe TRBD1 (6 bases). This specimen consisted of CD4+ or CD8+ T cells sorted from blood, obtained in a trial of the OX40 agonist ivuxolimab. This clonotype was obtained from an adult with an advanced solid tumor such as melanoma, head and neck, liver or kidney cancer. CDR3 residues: CASGQYNEQFF. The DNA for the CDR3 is TGTGCCAGTGGACAGTACAATGAGCAGTTCTTC. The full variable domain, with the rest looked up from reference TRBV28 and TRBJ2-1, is DVKVTQSSRYLVKRTGEKVFLECVQDMDHENMFWYRQDPGLGLRLIYFSYDVKMKEKGDIPEGYSVSREKKERFSLILESASTNQTSMYLCASGQYNEQFFGPGTRLTVL.